These 22 T cell receptor beta chains came from one sample sequenced in a study of CD8 T cells in ankylosing spondylitis. TCRdb re-called the 5' RACE reads with MiXCR, one entry per CDR3 protein. The sample lists 150,000 to 250,000 distinct CDR3 sequences, around 13% seen once, with approximately 15% in the top ten. Source material: blood, either unsorted or a sorted T cell fraction (not recorded which). These receptors were collected from a male donor with ankylosing spondylitis or in good health (not recorded which).

The V gene is TRBV4-1, the J gene TRBJ2-5; D is uncertain. CDR3 size: 13 residues. Trimming took off 4 bases at V and 5 bases at J, with 11 bases between the two ends. The germline V gene encodes CDR1 MGHRA and CDR2 YSYEKL. In nucleotides, the CDR3 is TGCGCCAGCAGCCCCAGCCACAAGGAGACCCAGTACTTC. This translates into CASSPSHKETQYF.

The V call is TRBV5-1, the J call TRBJ2-1; 7 positions agree with TRBD2. The length of the CDR3 is 18 residues. CDR1 is SGHRS, CDR2 YFSETQ, per germline. The ends lost 4 bases at V and 0 bases at J; junction bases unmatched: 13. The CDR3 here is CASSLPRLAASSYNEQFF. DNA for the CDR3: TGCGCCAGCAGCCTCCCGAGACTAGCCGCAAGCTCCTACAATGAGCAGTTCTTC.

The chain couples TRBV3-1 to TRBJ2-3, with TRBD2 matching 11 bases. This CDR3 spans 19 amino acids. The germline gives CDR1 LGHDT, CDR2 YNNKEL (reference sequence). J lost 2 bases, V lost 6 bases, and 16 bases had no gene match. CDR3 DNA sequence: TGTGCCAGCAGTTTGACGAGCCCGGGACTAGCGGACTTCACAGATACGCAGTATTTT. This translates into CASSLTSPGLADFTDTQYF.

This sequence joins TRBV27 and TRBJ2-3; perhaps TRBD1 as D (5 bases). V was cut by 6 bases and J by 4 bases, with 11 bases left in between. Germline loops: CDR1 MNHEY, CDR2 SMNVEV (reference sequence). CDR3 length equals 13 residues. CDR3 sequence (DNA): TGTGCCAGCAGCTTTGCAGGGCCAGATACGCAGTATTTT. Translated: CASSFAGPDTQYF.

The chain joins TRBV6-2 or TRBV6-3 to TRBJ2-7, with TRBD1 identical over 7 bases. From germline, CDR1 is MNHEY and CDR2 SVGEGT. V shed 6 bases and J 6 bases; nucleotides not matched to a gene: 8. This CDR3 comprises 13 residues. CDR3 in DNA: TGTGCCAGCAGGGATCCGACAGGGCTCGAGCAGTACTTC. This sequence encodes CASRDPTGLEQYF.

The rearrangement uses TRBV24-1 and TRBJ1-1; TRBD1 is a possible D gene (5 bases). This CDR3 region has 15 residues. The V end lost 3 bases, the J end lost 4 bases, and 14 bases lay between the germline ends. Per the germline V gene, CDR1 is KGHDR and CDR2 is SFDVKD. CDR3 loop: CATSDRGTGGTEAFF. As DNA, the CDR3 is TGTGCCACCAGTGATAGAGGGACGGGAGGCACTGAAGCTTTCTTT.

This clonotype was counted a few times. CDR3 in amino acids: CASSPHSGTDDEQYF. The CDR3 DNA reads TGTGCCAGCAGCCCCCACTCCGGGACCGACGACGAGCAGTACTTC. The gene calls are TRBV7-9 and TRBJ2-7; the D gene could be TRBD1 or TRBD2 (5 bases each). The germline V gene has CDR1 SEHNR and CDR2 FQNEAQ (reference sequence). The V end lost 5 bases, the J end lost 5 bases, and 19 bases lay between the germline ends. This CDR3 is 15 amino acids long.

The V call is TRBV12-3 or TRBV12-4, the J call TRBJ2-1; D is unclear. The CDR3 extends over 13 amino acids. Trimming took 3 bases from V and 4 from J, leaving 7 bases between them. The CDR3 loop reads CASSFVGYNEQFF. CDR3 sequence (DNA): TGTGCCAGCAGTTTTGTGGGATACAATGAGCAGTTCTTC.

The chain employs TRBV2 and TRBJ2-1; D remains ambiguous. The V and J ends lost 5 bases and 5 bases respectively, with 10 bases between them. The CDR3 has 13 residues. CDR1 is SNHLY, CDR2 FYNNEI, per germline. The CDR3 here is CASSRRWDNEQFF. DNA for the CDR3: TGTGCCAGCAGTCGGCGGTGGGACAATGAGCAGTTCTTC.

This chain links TRBV10-2 with TRBJ2-7; TRBD2 might be the D (5 bases). This CDR3 spans 14 amino acids. Germline V gene sequence: CDR1 WSHSY, CDR2 SAAADI. Trimming left V 3 bases short and J 2 bases short, with 11 bases between. CDR3 bases: TGCGCCAGCAGTGAAGAGGACGGGGCCTACGAGCAGTACTTC. It translates to CASSEEDGAYEQYF.

This clonotype appeared a few times. The V gene is TRBV30, the J gene TRBJ1-1; D gene uncertain. Trimming took off 3 bases at V and 11 bases at J, with 13 bases between the two ends. The CDR3 is 11 residues long. CDR1 is GTSNPN and CDR2 is SVGIG in the germline V gene (reference sequence). The CDR3 region is CAWRHSLGAFF. The CDR3 bases are TGTGCCTGGAGGCATAGCCTAGGGGCTTTCTTT.

This clonotype has more than one count but fewer than ten. The V gene is TRBV5-1, the J gene TRBJ2-3; 11 bases fit TRBD1. The V gene's germline CDR1 is SGHRS and CDR2 YFSETQ. Unmatched junction bases numbered 4, after V lost 0 bases and J lost 7 bases. This CDR3 is 15 amino acids long. The CDR3 region has the DNA TGCGCCAGCAGCTTGGAGGGACAGGGGGGAAATACGCAGTATTTT. It encodes CASSLEGQGGNTQYF.

This clonotype was found a few times. This chain uses TRBV10-2 with TRBJ2-1; D is perhaps TRBD2 (5 bases). The CDR3 has 15 residues. Germline loops: CDR1 WSHSY, CDR2 SAAADI. With 10 bases removed from V and 6 bases from J, the gap between germline ends came to 22 bases. CDR3 protein: CATAELGEGSNEQFF. The CDR3 bases are TGCGCCACCGCAGAACTGGGAGAGGGTTCCAATGAGCAGTTCTTC.

This chain connects TRBV24-1 to TRBJ2-7; D unresolved. The germline V gene has CDR1 KGHDR and CDR2 SFDVKD. CDR3 length: 12 residues. V lost 12 bases to trimming and J lost 3 bases, with 14 bases between them. The CDR3 region has the DNA TGTGCCCCTGAGCGTAATGGCTACGAGCAGTACTTC. Translated: CAPERNGYEQYF.

V and J are TRBV9 and TRBJ2-7, with D perhaps assigned TRBD1 or TRBD2 (6 bases each). Deletions cut 0 bases from V and 1 base from J, with 11 bases between. The CDR3 runs 15 residues. Germline values: CDR1 SGDLS, CDR2 YYNGEE. CDR3 amino acids: CASSVDRGPSYEQYF. The CDR3 DNA sequence: TGTGCCAGCAGCGTAGATCGGGGGCCGTCCTACGAGCAGTACTTC.

This clonotype turned up a few times. This sequence joins TRBV4-1 and TRBJ1-1; 7 positions agree with TRBD1. Losses at the gene ends were 5 bases for V and 1 base for J; bases not matched to a gene: 13. The germline gives CDR1 MGHRA, CDR2 YSYEKL. The CDR3 runs to 17 residues. The CDR3 coding sequence is TGCGCCAGCAGCTCCCGGACAGGCAGTGGGGCGAACACTGAAGCTTTCTTT. It specifies CASSSRTGSGANTEAFF.

J is TRBJ1-2 and V is TRBV24-1, with D maybe TRBD1 (5 bases). The V end lost 2 bases, the J end lost 5 bases, and 11 bases lay between the germline ends. Per the germline V gene, CDR1 is KGHDR and CDR2 is SFDVKD. The CDR3 extends over 14 amino acids. The CDR3 DNA reads as TGTGCCACCAGTGATTCCTCCAGGGTATATGGCTACACCTTC. This codes for CATSDSSRVYGYTF.

This clonotype was seen a handful of times. V and J are TRBV29-1 and TRBJ2-7; 11 bases agree with TRBD2. Trimming at V came to 6 bases and at J to 4 bases, leaving 5 bases not matched to a gene. Germline lookup yields CDR1 SQVTM and CDR2 ANQGSEA. CDR3 size: 13 residues. The CDR3 DNA follows: TGCAGCGTAGCTAGCGGGGGGTCTTACGAGCAGTACTTC. Residues: CSVASGGSYEQYF.

This clonotype has just a few counts. The V gene is TRBV12-3 or TRBV12-4, the J gene TRBJ2-3; 8 positions match TRBD1. The CDR3 extends over 14 amino acids. V lost 5 bases and J lost 3; bases outside the gene matches: 4. The CDR3 reads CASSATGGTDTQYF. In DNA, the CDR3 is TGTGCCAGCAGTGCTACAGGGGGTACAGATACGCAGTATTTT.

The rearrangement uses TRBV10-3 and TRBJ2-3; TRBD1 matches at 9 bases. CDR3 size: 16 residues. The V gene end was trimmed by 5 bases and the J gene end by 2 bases; junction bases not matched to a gene: 8. CDR1 ENHRY and CDR2 SYGVKD come from the germline V gene. The DNA of the CDR3 is TGTGCCATCAGTCGGACAGGGGAATGGGTCACAGATACGCAGTATTTT. Translating it yields CAISRTGEWVTDTQYF.

This clonotype was picked up many times. This chain links TRBV5-1 with TRBJ2-5, with 10 positions matching TRBD1. The germline V gene has CDR1 SGHRS and CDR2 YFSETQ. V lost 3 bases and J lost 1; bases outside the gene matches: 3. The CDR3 covers 15 residues. The CDR3 region has the DNA TGCGCCAGCAGCTGGAGGGACAGGGGCCAAGAGACCCAGTACTTC. Translated: CASSWRDRGQETQYF. The complete variable domain, with remaining parts taken from reference TRBV5-1 and TRBJ2-5, reads KAGVTQTPRYLIKTRGQQVTLSCSPISGHRSVSWYQQTPGQGLQFLFEYFSETQRNKGNFPGRFSGRQFSNSRSEMNVSTLELGDSALYLCASSWRDRGQETQYFGPGTRLLVL.

This sequence joins TRBV7-6 and TRBJ2-1; 7 bases line up with TRBD2. The CDR3 loop spans 15 amino acids. The germline CDR1 and CDR2 sequences are SGHVS and FNYEAQ. V was pared by 1 base and J by 12 bases, with 12 bases of the junction left unmatched. The CDR3, as DNA: TGTGCCAGCAGCTTAGTGGGGGAGGGCCTGGAGGGGCAGTTCTTC. This gives the protein CASSLVGEGLEGQFF.